A selection of T cell receptor beta chains follows, all from one sample in a study of shared clonotypes between healthy human individuals. Sequencing used immunoSEQ multiplex PCR; TCRdb keeps in-frame clones, though not all of them. The data contain some 900,000 clones, less than 85% of them singletons. Sequencing was carried out using memory CD4+ T cells sorted from blood. The receptors were sampled from a young man in good health. The CDR3 runs from the conserved cysteine through the conserved F or W. D genes are given only for firm matches. Where a row states a size, it is once, few, many or the class of an expanded clone; other rows omit it.

V	size	J	D	DNA	CDR3
TRBV7-7	.	TRBJ2-5	TRBD2	TGTGCTAGCAGCTTAGCGCGCGGGGGTCAAGAGACCCAGTACTTC	CASSLARGGQETQYF
TRBV7-3	few	TRBJ1-3	.	TGTGCCAGCAGCTTGACAGCTACCTCTGGAAACACCATATATTTT	CASSLTATSGNTIYF
TRBV13	.	TRBJ1-3	TRBD1	TGTGCCAGCAGCATAACCCAGGGGGTCAACACCATATATTTT	CASSITQGVNTIYF
TRBV10-3	few	TRBJ2-1	TRBD2	TGTGCCATCAGTGGGGTGACTAGCATTGAGCAGTTCTTC	CAISGVTSIEQFF
TRBV18	.	TRBJ1-2	.	TGTGCCAGCTCACCAGGGATTGGATATGGCTACACCTTC	CASSPGIGYGYTF
TRBV5-1	.	TRBJ1-4	.	TGCGCCAGCAGCGGGGGACGGGGAAGGGAAAAACTGTTTTTT	CASSGGRGREKLFF
TRBV5-4	.	TRBJ2-7	.	TGTGCCAGCAGCTTGGCCATGAGGGAGCAGTACTTC	CASSLAMREQYF
TRBV7-2	.	TRBJ1-2	TRBD1	TGTGCCAGCAGCTTCGGATCCGACAGGGTTATCTATGGCTACACCTTC	CASSFGSDRVIYGYTF
TRBV7-2	.	TRBJ2-1	.	TGTGCCAGCAGCTTAAGTGTTTGGGACAATGAGCAGTTCTTC	CASSLSVWDNEQFF
TRBV6-1	.	TRBJ2-1	.	TGTGCCAGCATACCTAGGGACCTTTACAATGAGCAGTTCTTC	CASIPRDLYNEQFF
TRBV29-1	.	TRBJ2-3	TRBD2	TGCAGCGTGGCCGGGACCGTGGGGGGGACGGCAGATACGCAGTATTTT	CSVAGTVGGTADTQYF
TRBV30	.	TRBJ2-1	TRBD2	TGTGCCTGGAGTATCAGCGGGACCTACAATGAGCAGTTCTTC	CAWSISGTYNEQFF
TRBV6-5	.	TRBJ2-2	.	TGTGCCAGCAGTTATTTAGCCGGGGAGCTGTTTTTT	CASSYLAGELFF
TRBV18	.	TRBJ1-1	.	TGTGCCAGCTCATTGATACGAGGGGTGAACACTGAAGCTTTCTTT	CASSLIRGVNTEAFF
TRBV5-8	.	TRBJ2-1	.	TGTGCCAGCAGCTTGGTCAGATACAATGAGCAGTTCTTC	CASSLVRYNEQFF
TRBV30	.	TRBJ2-7	.	TGTGCCTGGAGTGTCAGCCGGGGCAAGATCTACGAGCAGTACTTC	CAWSVSRGKIYEQYF
TRBV5-1	.	TRBJ2-3	.	TGCGCCAGCAGCTTGGCCGGACAGTCTAGCACAGATACGCAGTATTTT	CASSLAGQSSTDTQYF
TRBV5-1	.	TRBJ1-2	.	TGCGCCAGCAGATTGAGACCAACTTGGACAGACGCTAACTATGGCTACACCTTC	CASRLRPTWTDANYGYTF
TRBV6-4	.	TRBJ1-6	.	TGTGCCAGCAGTGACTCGTCACAGACACGAAGGAATTCACCCCTCCACTTT	CASSDSSQTRRNSPLHF
TRBV14	.	TRBJ2-6	.	TGTGCCAGCAGACTAACTGGGGCCAACGTCCTGACTTTC	CASRLTGANVLTF
TRBV5-1	.	TRBJ2-1	TRBD2	TGCGCCAGCAGCCCCGAGGCTAGCGGGAAACTATTCAATGAGCAGTTCTTC	CASSPEASGKLFNEQFF
TRBV29-1	.	TRBJ1-2	.	TGCAGCGTTGGGGGGGACGGCTACACCTTC	CSVGGDGYTF
TRBV7-2	.	TRBJ1-6	TRBD1	TGTGCCAGCAGCTTAGGGCGACAGGGTACCTCACCCCTCCACTTT	CASSLGRQGTSPLHF
TRBV27	.	TRBJ2-1	TRBD1	TGTGCCAGCACCCTCAGGACAGGGGGCAATGAGCAGTTCTTC	CASTLRTGGNEQFF
TRBV5-1	few	TRBJ2-7	.	TGCGCCAGCAGCTTGGACAGCCTATCCTACGAGCAGTACTTC	CASSLDSLSYEQYF
TRBV2	.	TRBJ2-1	.	TGTGCCAGCAGTGAAGAGGGTTACTCCTACAATGAGCAGTTCTTC	CASSEEGYSYNEQFF
TRBV7-9	.	TRBJ2-2	TRBD2	TGTGCCAGCAGCCCGGGGTTGGCGGGGGACACCGGGGAGCTGTTTTTT	CASSPGLAGDTGELFF
TRBV27	.	TRBJ2-7	.	TGTGCCAGCAGCCCACCCCCCCTTTTTTACGAGCAGTACTTC	CASSPPPLFYEQYF
TRBV11-2	.	TRBJ2-7	.	TGTGCCAGCAGCTTAGATCATCGGGGACTTACCTACGAGCAGTACTTC	CASSLDHRGLTYEQYF
TRBV5-1	once	TRBJ1-3	.	TGCGCCAGCAGCTTGCAGTTAGGGGCTGGAAACACCATATATTTT	CASSLQLGAGNTIYF
TRBV7-9	.	TRBJ1-1	.	TGTGCCAGCAGCACCAGACAGGACACTGAAGCTTTCTTT	CASSTRQDTEAFF
TRBV11-2	.	TRBJ2-7	TRBD2	TGTGCCAGCAGCTTTAGCGGGATCAACTACGAGCAGTACTTC	CASSFSGINYEQYF
TRBV20-1	few	TRBJ1-1	.	TGCAGTGCTGGCACGAACACTGAAGCTTTCTTT	CSAGTNTEAFF
TRBV2	once	TRBJ1-6	.	TGTGCCAGCAGCCCAAATAGGGAGAATTCACCCCTCCACTTT	CASSPNRENSPLHF
TRBV5-8	.	TRBJ2-5	TRBD1	TGTGCCAGCAGCCCCCGGACAGGAGAAGAGACCCAGTACTTC	CASSPRTGEETQYF
TRBV28	once	TRBJ2-3	.	TGTGCCAGCAGTTTCCCCATCCGGGACACCCGGGGGGATACGCAGTATTTT	CASSFPIRDTRGDTQYF
TRBV2	.	TRBJ1-2	.	TGTGCCAGCAGGGACGGTGCGGGAGGCTACACCTTC	CASRDGAGGYTF
TRBV6-1	.	TRBJ2-5	.	TGTGCCAGCAGTGAAGTCAGGTCCGGCGCCAGACAAGAGACCCAGTACTTC	CASSEVRSGARQETQYF
TRBV7-3	.	TRBJ2-1	.	TGTGCCAGCAGCTTAAAGGGCGAGCAGTTCTTC	CASSLKGEQFF
TRBV7-9	once	TRBJ1-1	.	TGTGCCAGCAGCCAGCAAGGGGGGGCGAACACTGAAGCTTTCTTT	CASSQQGGANTEAFF
TRBV19	.	TRBJ2-3	.	TGTGCCAGTAGTATTGGTTACCGCCCTAGCACAGATACGCAGTATTTT	CASSIGYRPSTDTQYF
TRBV9	once	TRBJ2-1	.	TGTGCCAGCAGCCCCCGAAGTAGCTACAATGAGCAGTTCTTC	CASSPRSSYNEQFF
TRBV7-9	.	TRBJ1-1	TRBD1	TGTGCCAGCAGCCCCGGGACAGGGTTCGTGGCTGAAGCTTTCTTT	CASSPGTGFVAEAFF
TRBV28	.	TRBJ1-1	.	TGTGCCAGCAGTTTAGGGCAGATGAACACTGAAGCTTTCTTT	CASSLGQMNTEAFF
TRBV18	.	TRBJ2-3	TRBD2	TGTGCCAGCTCACCACCGGGACTAGTAGATACGCAGTATTTT	CASSPPGLVDTQYF
TRBV2	.	TRBJ1-2	.	TGTGCCGGGAAGGAGTCGGCCTATGGCTACACCTTC	CAGKESAYGYTF
TRBV4-1	.	TRBJ2-2	.	TGCGCCAGCAGCCAAGACTTGAGGGGTTCTCAGGGGCGATCGGCCGGGGAGCTGTTTTTT	CASSQDLRGSQGRSAGELFF
TRBV18	.	TRBJ2-7	.	TGTGCCAGCTCACCAAGGGACGGCTACGAGCAGTACTTC	CASSPRDGYEQYF
TRBV18	.	TRBJ1-5	TRBD1	TGTGCCAGCTCACCCGTGGACAGGGAAAGTCAGCCCCAGCATTTT	CASSPVDRESQPQHF
TRBV5-1	.	TRBJ2-1	TRBD2	TGCGCCAGCAGCTTCACTAGCGGGAGCTATGAGCAGTTCTTC	CASSFTSGSYEQFF
TRBV7-2	few	TRBJ1-2	TRBD1	TGTGCCAGCAGCTCCCAGGGGGACAGTTCCTATGGCTACACCTTC	CASSSQGDSSYGYTF
TRBV7-2	.	TRBJ1-5	.	TGTGCCAGCAGCCCTCGACAGGCTGATCAGCCCCAGCATTTT	CASSPRQADQPQHF